One and the same sample provided the 9 T cell receptor beta chains below, sequenced in a study of beta chain features in type 1 diabetes. Every isolated RNA sample was fully reverse transcribed, so sequencing captured expressed TCRB transcripts. Clones were sequenced by immunoSEQ multiplex PCR, and TCRdb holds only the in-frame ones, with some missing. The sample includes about 900,000 clones, roughly a sixth of them seen just once. The source material was naive CD4+ T cells from blood. These receptors all come from a woman younger than 35 in good health.

The chain joins TRBV19 to TRBJ2-2; unclear D gene. This CDR3 comprises 13 residues. Trimming pared 4 bases from V and 1 base from J, leaving 4 bases between. Germline V gene sequence: CDR1 LNHDA, CDR2 SQIVND (reference sequence). CDR3 in DNA: TGTGCCAGTAGTAGACAGAACACCGGGGAGCTGTTTTTT. It is translated as CASSRQNTGELFF.

This clone has only a few counts. This sequence joins TRBV15 and TRBJ2-1; D gene ambiguous. This CDR3 has 16 amino acids. Germline lookup yields CDR1 LNHNV and CDR2 YYDKDF (reference sequence). V was cut by 0 bases and J by 7 bases, with 16 bases left in between. The CDR3 here is CATSRDVSSRKNEQFF. The CDR3 nucleotides read TGTGCCACCAGCAGAGATGTGTCTAGTAGGAAGAATGAGCAGTTCTTC.

This sequence joins TRBV27 and TRBJ2-7; D is tentatively TRBD1 or TRBD2 (7 bases each). Deletions cut 5 bases from V and 1 base from J, with 21 bases between. Per germline, CDR1 MNHEY and CDR2 SMNVEV (reference sequence). This CDR3 has 17 amino acids. The CDR3 sequence is CASSPSPSQGGSYEQYF. The CDR3 DNA is TGTGCCAGCAGTCCATCCCCCAGCCAGGGGGGGTCCTACGAGCAGTACTTC.

This clone has more than one count but fewer than ten. The rearrangement uses TRBV18 and TRBJ1-2; D perhaps matches TRBD1 (6 bases). CDR1 and CDR2 (germline): KGHSH, LQKENI. CDR3 size: 12 residues. V was cut by 4 bases and J by 6 bases, with 9 bases left in between. The CDR3 DNA is TGTGCCAGCTCACTACAGGGCCATGGCTACACCTTC. It encodes CASSLQGHGYTF.

V and J are TRBV28 and TRBJ1-2; D is undetermined. Trimming stripped 5 bases from V and 7 bases from J, with 11 bases between. The length of the CDR3 is 12 residues. Germline lookup yields CDR1 MDHEN and CDR2 SYDVKM. The CDR3 loop is CASSPSGVGYTF. CDR3 DNA: TGTGCCAGCAGTCCTAGCGGCGTTGGCTACACCTTC.

There are a few counts of this clone. This rearrangement joins TRBV7-9 to TRBJ2-3, with TRBD1 as a possible D gene (6 bases). The germline V and J ends were trimmed by 1 base and 3 bases, with 11 bases remaining between them. Germline V gene lookup returns CDR1 SEHNR and CDR2 FQNEAQ (reference sequence). The CDR3 has 15 amino acids. The DNA of the CDR3 is TGTGCCAGCAGCTTAGGCAGAACAGGGACAGATACGCAGTATTTT. Translating it yields CASSLGRTGTDTQYF.

This clone was detected only a few times. The chain is built from TRBV20-1 and TRBJ1-1; D ambiguous. V was cut by 3 bases and J by 7 bases, with 9 bases left in between. The germline CDR1 and CDR2 sequences are DFQATT and SNEGSKA (reference sequence). The length of the CDR3 is 11 residues. CDR3 region: CSASPAGEAFF. The CDR3, as DNA: TGCAGTGCTAGCCCGGCAGGTGAAGCTTTCTTT.

This clone was seen only a few times. The gene calls are TRBV7-2 and TRBJ1-1, with 9 bases matching TRBD1. Germline V gene sequence: CDR1 SGHTA, CDR2 FQGNSA. The CDR3 extends over 19 amino acids. V was pared by 5 bases and J by 5 bases, with 21 bases of the junction left unmatched. CDR3 protein: CASSNYPPNTGGVGTEAFF. DNA for the CDR3: TGTGCCAGCAGCAATTACCCCCCCAATACAGGGGGCGTAGGGACTGAAGCTTTCTTT.

The V gene is TRBV7-9, the J gene TRBJ2-7, with a possible D match to TRBD2 (6 bases). The germline V gene has CDR1 SEHNR and CDR2 FQNEAQ (reference sequence). V lost 2 bases and J 3 bases, leaving 8 bases between the germline ends. This CDR3 region has 13 residues. DNA for the CDR3: TGTGCCAGCAGCTTAATCGGGAGCTACGAGCAGTACTTC. Encoded protein: CASSLIGSYEQYF.